The 10 T cell receptor beta chains reported below all come from one sample, sequenced in a study of tumor-infiltrating lymphocytes in primary liver carcinoma. Both RNA and DNA were isolated together from about 19-30 mg of bulk tissue that had not been sorted. The researchers produced TCR beta cDNA from approximately 460 ng total RNA with a constant-region primer. Each TCR beta library was derived from three nested multiplex PCR rounds that employed slightly modified ARM-PCR. The opening two PCR rounds, approximately 10 cycles each, paired TRBV1-TRBV30 forward primers with a C-beta reverse primer. TCRdb analysed the multiplex PCR reads with MiXCR anew, one entry per CDR3 protein. The sample contains more than 55,000 distinct CDR3 sequences, less than 85% of which appear only once. The sample taken for sequencing was liver tumor tissue from sampling region 2. Subset indicated: tumor region T2, inferior pole. These receptors all come from a middle-aged man with primary liver carcinoma and hepatitis B virus infection.

This clonotype was recorded many times. The chain uses TRBV29-1 and TRBJ2-7; the D gene is possibly TRBD2 (6 bases). The CDR3 spans 15 residues. The germline gives CDR1 SQVTM, CDR2 ANQGSEA. The germline V and J ends were trimmed by 0 bases and 0 bases, with 12 bases remaining between them. CDR3 residues: CSVEDPGGSSYEQYF. The CDR3 nucleotides are TGCAGCGTTGAAGATCCAGGAGGGAGCTCCTACGAGCAGTACTTC.

As concerns this clonotype: An end of the junction differs from the germline gene, which may be a read error. J is TRBJ1-2 and V is TRBV11-3; D is unclear. Germline V lookup: CDR1 SGHNT, CDR2 YENEEA. The CDR3 loop spans 15 amino acids. CDR3 nucleotide sequence: TGTGCCAGCAGCCCTATGATAAAAGTAAACTATGGCTACATCTTC. This sequence encodes CASSPMIKVNYGYIF.

This clonotype came up many times. The genes are TRBV6-1 and TRBJ2-2; D is perhaps TRBD1 (6 bases). Germline CDR1 reads MNHNS; CDR2 reads SASEGT. V was shortened by 7 bases and J by 10 bases, with 19 bases between the two germline ends. The CDR3 runs to 14 residues. The CDR3 loop is CASNPRGTIEELFF. The CDR3 region has the DNA TGTGCCAGCAACCCCCGAGGGACAATAGAGGAGCTGTTTTTT.

The genes are TRBV12-3 or TRBV12-4 and TRBJ1-6; no firm D call. V dropped 4 bases and J dropped 7 bases, with 11 bases sitting between them. The CDR3 spans 14 residues. For the CDR3, the DNA is TGTGCCAGCAGTTCTACAATTGGAAATTCACCCCTCCACTTT. Translating gives CASSSTIGNSPLHF.

This clonotype has only a few counts. A single base separates this from a much larger clone, so it may be a read error. This sequence joins TRBV6-2 or TRBV6-3 and TRBJ1-5; D remains unclear. The CDR3 extends over 14 amino acids. In germline, CDR1 is MNHEY, CDR2 SVGEGT. V gave up 7 bases and J gave up 5 bases, with 15 bases separating them. CDR3 in amino acids: CASTLVKEDQPQHF. The CDR3 bases are TGTGCCAGCACCCTGGTGAAAGAGGATCAGCCCCAGCATTTT.

The chain is built from TRBV10-3 and TRBJ2-2, with D possibly being TRBD1 or TRBD2 (5 bases each). CDR3 length: 14 amino acids. Germline values: CDR1 ENHRY, CDR2 SYGVKD. V was trimmed by 11 bases and J by 5 bases, leaving 18 bases between them. CDR3 coding DNA: TGTGCCGTACAACTAATTGGGGGAACCGGGGAGCTGTTTTTT. This encodes CAVQLIGGTGELFF.

The chain carries TRBV4-2 and TRBJ2-7; TRBD2 matches 10 bases. Per germline, CDR1 LGHNA and CDR2 YNFKEQ. This CDR3 has 18 residues. With V trimmed by 4 bases and J by 5 bases, 17 bases remained unmatched. In DNA form, the CDR3 reads TGTGCCAGCAGCCGAAACTCCCCGAGTAGCGGGAGGAAACACGAGCAGTACGTC. This translates into CASSRNSPSSGRKHEQYV.

The chain employs TRBV4-2 and TRBJ2-3; 9 positions match TRBD2. Germline V gene data show CDR1 as LGHNA and CDR2 as YNFKEQ. V dropped 1 base and J dropped 10; count of bases not matched to a gene: 18. CDR3 length: 18 amino acids. CDR3 bases: TGTGCCAGCAGCCAAGTGGCGCTTTTAGCGGGAGCGACAAATGCGCAGTATTTT. Translated, it gives CASSQVALLAGATNAQYF.

The chain employs TRBV7-3 and TRBJ2-3; 9 bases fit TRBD2. From germline, CDR1 is SGHTA and CDR2 FQGTGA. The CDR3 is made up of 17 amino acids. The V segment lost 1 base and the J segment 6 bases; nucleotides outside the gene matches: 11. As DNA, the CDR3 is TGTGCCAGCAGCTTAAGCCCGCTCTCTAGCGGGAAGGATACGCAGTATTTT. Protein sequence: CASSLSPLSSGKDTQYF.

The rearrangement joins TRBV29-1 to TRBJ2-2; tentatively, D is TRBD1 (6 bases). Germline CDR1 and CDR2: SQVTM and ANQGSEA. CDR3 size: 14 residues. The CDR3 reads CRIVNRVNTGELFF. CDR3 DNA sequence: TGCAGGATTGTCAACAGGGTGAACACCGGGGAGCTGTTTTTT.